Sequencing of this T cell receptor beta chain was carried out in a study of PD-1 blockade in classical Hodgkin lymphoma (dated by TCRdb to the early 2020s). Broadly, across the study: The study used TCR beta sequencing and CyTOF to define a peripheral blood immune signature of response to PD-1 blockade in classical Hodgkin lymphoma.

What the study reported, not specific to this receptor: Baseline TCR diversity was reported to be lower in newly diagnosed patients than in healthy donors and to be lower still in relapsed/refractory patients. The study was limited to a single clinical trial cohort, and causes of repertoire differences, possibly disease activity or prior therapy, remained undefined.

Genomic DNA was isolated using the Qiagen DNeasy kit from unsorted PBMCs as well as from negatively selected CD4+ and CD8+ fractions. TCR beta CDR3 regions were amplified by immunoSEQ multiplex PCR using primers annealing to V and J segments. A synthetic immune receptor repertoire was used to minimize amplification bias, and remaining bias was computationally removed after sequencing. Concerning the study's data processing: Custom Python scripts were used to quantify repertoire diversity as the Shannon entropy index. Unsorted, CD4+ and CD8+ repertoires were analyzed separately, except in combined analyses where CD4+ and CD8+ sequences were merged in silico. TCRdb holds this immuneACCESS table with in-frame rearrangements only. Some clones are missing; in checked studies, unresolved V genes explain under half, and the rest has no known cause. V, J and clone size are taken as reported in that table, and D and trimming were inferred from the DNA itself. The sample table lists tens of thousands of clones, approximately 91% of them with a count of one. The biggest ten clones account for about 3.8% of the sample.

The germline V gene encodes CDR1 MGHDK and CDR2 SYGVNS. The CDR3 runs 12 amino acids, cysteine and phenylalanine included. Kept here is only the CDR3 DNA, which spans 36 bases and is read in frame from base 1. Trimming costs V 7 bases and J 1 base, and their ends lie 6 bases apart. Read against the paper, the sample's time point label means: newly diagnosed, previously untreated cHL patient sample. As a comparison group for the relapsed/refractory trial patients, PBMCs were sequenced from patients with newly diagnosed, previously untreated classical Hodgkin lymphoma. Peripheral blood was collected in 8 mL Vacutainer Cell Preparation Tubes, from which PBMCs were isolated by centrifugation and then cryopreserved. Notes on this clone: The antigen it binds to is not known. One base away there is no much larger clone; base qualities are not given.

This clonotype was obtained from a human donor with classical Hodgkin lymphoma. Sample: peripheral blood mononuclear cells (PBMCs). Recombination connected TRBV25-1 to TRBJ2-3; the D gene is perhaps TRBD2, from 6 matching bases. The DNA sequence follows: TGTGCCAGCACGGGGGGCACAGATACGCAGTATTTT. It translates as CASTGGTDTQYF.